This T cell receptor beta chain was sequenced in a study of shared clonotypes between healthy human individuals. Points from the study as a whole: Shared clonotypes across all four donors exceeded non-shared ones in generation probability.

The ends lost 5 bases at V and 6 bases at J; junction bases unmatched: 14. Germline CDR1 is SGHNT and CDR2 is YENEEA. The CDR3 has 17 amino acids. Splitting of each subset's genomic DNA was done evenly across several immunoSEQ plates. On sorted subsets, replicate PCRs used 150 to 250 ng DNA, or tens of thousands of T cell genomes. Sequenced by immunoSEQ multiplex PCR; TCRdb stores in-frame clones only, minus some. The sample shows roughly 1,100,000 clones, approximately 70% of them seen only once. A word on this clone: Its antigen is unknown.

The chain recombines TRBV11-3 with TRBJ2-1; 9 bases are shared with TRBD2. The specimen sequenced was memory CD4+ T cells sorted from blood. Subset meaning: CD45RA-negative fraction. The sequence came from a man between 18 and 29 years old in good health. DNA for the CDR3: TGTGCCAGCAGCCGGAGGGAGGGAGGCGGGAGGGCCAATGAGCAGTTCTTC. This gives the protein CASSRREGGGRANEQFF.